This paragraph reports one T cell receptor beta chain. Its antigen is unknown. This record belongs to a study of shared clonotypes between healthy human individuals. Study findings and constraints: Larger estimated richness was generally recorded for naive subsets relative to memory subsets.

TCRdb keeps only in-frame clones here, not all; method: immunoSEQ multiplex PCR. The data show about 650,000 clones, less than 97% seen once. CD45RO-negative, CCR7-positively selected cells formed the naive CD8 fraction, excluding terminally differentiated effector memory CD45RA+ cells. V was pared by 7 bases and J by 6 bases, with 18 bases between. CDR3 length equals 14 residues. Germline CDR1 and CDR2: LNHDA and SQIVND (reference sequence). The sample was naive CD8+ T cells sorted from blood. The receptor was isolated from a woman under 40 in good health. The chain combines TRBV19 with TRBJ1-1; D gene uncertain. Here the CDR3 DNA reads TGTGCCAGTATCGAGCTGGGAGCTCGTTCTGAAGCTTTCTTT. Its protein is CASIELGARSEAFF.